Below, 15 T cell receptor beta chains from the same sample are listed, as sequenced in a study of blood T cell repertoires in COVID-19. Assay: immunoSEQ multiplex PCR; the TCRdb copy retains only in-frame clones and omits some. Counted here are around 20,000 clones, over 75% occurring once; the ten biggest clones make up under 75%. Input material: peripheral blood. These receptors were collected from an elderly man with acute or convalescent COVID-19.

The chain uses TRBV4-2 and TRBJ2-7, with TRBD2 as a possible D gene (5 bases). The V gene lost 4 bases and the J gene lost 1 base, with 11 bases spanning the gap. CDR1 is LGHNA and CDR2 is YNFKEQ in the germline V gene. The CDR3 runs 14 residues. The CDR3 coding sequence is TGTGCCAGCAGCCGGGAGAGGGTTTCCTACGAGCAGTACTTC. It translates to CASSRERVSYEQYF.

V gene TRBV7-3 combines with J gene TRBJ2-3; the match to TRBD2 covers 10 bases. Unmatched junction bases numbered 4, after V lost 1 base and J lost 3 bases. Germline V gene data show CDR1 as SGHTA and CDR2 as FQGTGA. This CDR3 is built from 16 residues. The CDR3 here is CASSLNSGGATDTQYF. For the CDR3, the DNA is TGTGCCAGCAGCTTAAACAGCGGGGGGGCAACAGATACGCAGTATTTT.

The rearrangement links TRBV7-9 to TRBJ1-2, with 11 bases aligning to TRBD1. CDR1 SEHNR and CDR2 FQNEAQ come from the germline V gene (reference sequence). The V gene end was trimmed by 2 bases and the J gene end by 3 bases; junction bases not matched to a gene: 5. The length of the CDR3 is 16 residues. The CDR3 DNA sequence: TGTGCCAGCAGCTTAAATCCGGGACAGGGGGACTATGGCTACACCTTC. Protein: CASSLNPGQGDYGYTF.

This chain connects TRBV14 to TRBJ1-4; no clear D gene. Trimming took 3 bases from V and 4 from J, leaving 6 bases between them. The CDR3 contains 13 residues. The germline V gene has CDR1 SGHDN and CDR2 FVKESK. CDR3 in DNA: TGTGCCAGCAGCCACAGGCATAATGAAAAACTGTTTTTT. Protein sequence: CASSHRHNEKLFF.

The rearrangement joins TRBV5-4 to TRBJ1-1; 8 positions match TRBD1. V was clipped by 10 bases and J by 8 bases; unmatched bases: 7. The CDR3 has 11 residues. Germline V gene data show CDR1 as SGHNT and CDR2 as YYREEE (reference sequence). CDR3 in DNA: TGTGCCGGAAACAGGGGGGGGGAAGCTTTCTTT. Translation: CAGNRGGEAFF.

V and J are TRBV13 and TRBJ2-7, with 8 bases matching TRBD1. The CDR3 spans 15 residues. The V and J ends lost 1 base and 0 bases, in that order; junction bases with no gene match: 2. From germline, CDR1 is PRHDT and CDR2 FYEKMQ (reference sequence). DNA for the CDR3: TGTGCCAGCAGCTTAGTCCAGGGGGCCTCCTACGAGCAGTACTTC. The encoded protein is CASSLVQGASYEQYF. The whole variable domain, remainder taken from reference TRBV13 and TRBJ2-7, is AAGVIQSPRHLIKEKRETATLKCYPIPRHDTVYWYQQGPGQDPQFLISFYEKMQSDKGSIPDRFSAQQFSDYHSELNMSSLELGDSALYFCASSLVQGASYEQYFGPGTRLTVT.

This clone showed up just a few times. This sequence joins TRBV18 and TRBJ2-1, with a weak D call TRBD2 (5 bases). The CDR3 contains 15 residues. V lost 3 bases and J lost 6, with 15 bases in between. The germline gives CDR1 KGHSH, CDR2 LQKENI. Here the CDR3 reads CASSPLEARVNEQFF. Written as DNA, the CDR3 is TGTGCCAGCTCACCGCTGGAGGCAAGGGTCAATGAGCAGTTCTTC.

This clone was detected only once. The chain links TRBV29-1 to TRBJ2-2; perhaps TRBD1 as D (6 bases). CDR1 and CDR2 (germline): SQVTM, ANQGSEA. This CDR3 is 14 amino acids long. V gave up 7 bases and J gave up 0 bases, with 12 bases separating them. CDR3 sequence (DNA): TGCAGCGCCCGATACAGGGCGAACACCGGGGAGCTGTTTTTT. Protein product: CSARYRANTGELFF.

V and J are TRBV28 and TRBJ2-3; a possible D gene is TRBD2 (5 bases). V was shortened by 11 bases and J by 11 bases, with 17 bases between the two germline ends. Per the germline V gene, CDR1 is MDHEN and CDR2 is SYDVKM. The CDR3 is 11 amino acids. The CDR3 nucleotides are TGTGCCTCCACTAAAGGCGGAGGGCAGTATTTT. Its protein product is CASTKGGGQYF.

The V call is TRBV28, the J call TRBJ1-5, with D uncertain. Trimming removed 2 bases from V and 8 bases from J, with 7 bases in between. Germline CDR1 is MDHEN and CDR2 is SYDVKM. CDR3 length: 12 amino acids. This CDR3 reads CASSLLGEPQHF. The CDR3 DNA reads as TGTGCCAGCAGTTTACTGGGAGAGCCCCAGCATTTT.

Here the CDR3 DNA reads TGCGCCAGCAGCCAAGAGTTCGGCAGGGCTGAAAAACTGTTTTTT. Translating gives CASSQEFGRAEKLFF. The V call is TRBV4-1, the J call TRBJ1-4; D is perhaps TRBD1 (5 bases). V was trimmed by 0 bases and J by 7 bases, leaving 12 bases between them. Germline CDR1 MGHRA, CDR2 YSYEKL. This CDR3 spans 15 amino acids.

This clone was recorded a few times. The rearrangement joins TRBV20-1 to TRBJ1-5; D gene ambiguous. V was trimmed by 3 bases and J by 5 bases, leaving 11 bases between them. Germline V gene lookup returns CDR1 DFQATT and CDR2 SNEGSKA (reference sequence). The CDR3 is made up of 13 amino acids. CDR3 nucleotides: TGCAGTGCTAGTACGGGTTTGGATCAGCCCCAGCATTTT. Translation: CSASTGLDQPQHF.

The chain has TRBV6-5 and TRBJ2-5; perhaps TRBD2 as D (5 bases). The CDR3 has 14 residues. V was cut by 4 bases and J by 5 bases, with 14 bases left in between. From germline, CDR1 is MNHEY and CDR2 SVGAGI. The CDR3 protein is CASSSPLVSETQYF. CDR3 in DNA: TGTGCCAGCAGTTCCCCACTAGTTTCGGAGACCCAGTACTTC.

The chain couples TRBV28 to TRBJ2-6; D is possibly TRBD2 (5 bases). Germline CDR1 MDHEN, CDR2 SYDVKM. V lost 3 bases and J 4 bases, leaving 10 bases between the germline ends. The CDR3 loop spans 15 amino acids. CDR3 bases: TGTGCCAGCAGTTTTTCCCGGGGAGGGGCCAACGTCCTGACTTTC. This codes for CASSFSRGGANVLTF.

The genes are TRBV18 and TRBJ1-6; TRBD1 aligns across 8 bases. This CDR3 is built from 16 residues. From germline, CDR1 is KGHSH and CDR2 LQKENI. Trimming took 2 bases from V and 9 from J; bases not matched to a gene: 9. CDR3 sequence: CASSPNLWTGFSPLHF. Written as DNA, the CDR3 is TGTGCCAGCTCACCAAATTTGTGGACAGGGTTTTCACCCCTCCACTTT.